This T cell receptor (beta chain) was identified in a study of control samples from healthy donors and cancer patients. The CDR3 runs 15 residues. Between the trimmed V and J ends, which lost 4 bases and 3 bases, there was a span of 16 bases. The V gene's germline CDR1 is SGHRS and CDR2 YFSETQ. Sequenced by immunoSEQ multiplex PCR; TCRdb stores in-frame clones only, minus some. The sample shows hundreds of thousands of clones, around 90% of them seen only once. The chain is built from TRBV5-1 and TRBJ1-2; tentatively, D is TRBD1 (5 bases). Sequences were obtained from PBMCs. The TCR was taken from a man in his forties or fifties with head and neck cancer. CDR3 in DNA: TGCGCCAGCAGCCAGGACGGCAGCAGGGACTATGGCTACACCTTC. This translates into CASSQDGSRDYGYTF. The full variable domain, rest sourced from reference TRBV5-1 and TRBJ1-2, is KAGVTQTPRYLIKTRGQQVTLSCSPISGHRSVSWYQQTPGQGLQFLFEYFSETQRNKGNFPGRFSGRQFSNSRSEMNVSTLELGDSALYLCASSQDGSRDYGYTFGSGTRLTVV.